This paragraph reports one T cell receptor beta chain. Tregs were sorted as CD4+CD25+CD127-/low cells. Germline-derived CDR1 and CDR2 are SEHNR and FQNEAQ (reference sequence). The CDR3 length is 14 residues. Trimming stripped 5 bases from V and 0 bases from J, with 11 bases between. TCRdb redid the calling of the 5' RACE reads with MiXCR, one entry per CDR3 protein. In the table there are 35,000 to 45,000 distinct CDR3 sequences, around a fifth of which are singletons. Sequenced sample: Tregs sorted from a lymph node. The source is a female donor with breast cancer. The chain couples TRBV7-9 to TRBJ2-7; TRBD1 might be the D (6 bases). For the CDR3, the DNA is TGTGCCAGCAGCCCCGGGACACTCTCCTACGAGCAGTACTTC. This sequence encodes CASSPGTLSYEQYF.